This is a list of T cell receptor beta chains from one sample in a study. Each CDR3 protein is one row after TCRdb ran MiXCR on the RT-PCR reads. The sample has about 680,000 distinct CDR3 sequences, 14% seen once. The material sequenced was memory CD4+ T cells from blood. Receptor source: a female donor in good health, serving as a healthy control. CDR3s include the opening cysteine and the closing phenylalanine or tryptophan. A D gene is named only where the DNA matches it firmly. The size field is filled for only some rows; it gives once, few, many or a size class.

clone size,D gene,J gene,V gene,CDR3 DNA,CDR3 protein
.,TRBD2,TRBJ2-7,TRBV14,TGTGCCAGCAGCCAAGAGAAACTAGCGGGAGAAAGATACGAGCAGTACTTC,CASSQEKLAGERYEQYF
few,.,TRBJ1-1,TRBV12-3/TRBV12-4,TGTGCCAGCAGTACCCGTCAAAGTATGAACACTGAAGCTTTCTTT,CASSTRQSMNTEAFF
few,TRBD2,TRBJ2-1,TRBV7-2,TGTGCCAGCAGCTTCCGGACTAGCGGGAATGAGCAGTTCTTC,CASSFRTSGNEQFF
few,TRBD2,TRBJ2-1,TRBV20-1,TGCAGTGCGGCCAGGACTAGCGGGTACAATGAGCAGTTCTTC,CSAARTSGYNEQFF
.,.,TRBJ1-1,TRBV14,TGTGCCAGCAGCCAGAACCGGGCAGGGAACACTGAAGCTTTCTTT,CASSQNRAGNTEAFF
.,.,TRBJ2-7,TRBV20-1,TGCAGTGCCCCGACCAGGGGCAACGAGCAGTACTTC,CSAPTRGNEQYF
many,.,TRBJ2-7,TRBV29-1,TGCAGCGTCGCCGGGACTGCTGACTCTGGGGACGAGCAGTACTTC,CSVAGTADSGDEQYF
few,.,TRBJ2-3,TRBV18,TGTGCCAGCTCACGACCGGGACGGAACACAGATACGCAGTATTTT,CASSRPGRNTDTQYF
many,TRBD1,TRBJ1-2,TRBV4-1,TGCGCCAGCAGCCAAACAGGGGGCAATGACTATGGCTACACCTTC,CASSQTGGNDYGYTF
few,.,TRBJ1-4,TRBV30,TGTGCCTGGTCTCAAGGTGCAACTAATGAAAAACTGTTTTTT,CAWSQGATNEKLFF
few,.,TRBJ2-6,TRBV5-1,TGCGCCAGCAGCCCCCCGTCGGGGACTGGGGCCAACGTCCTGACTTTC,CASSPPSGTGANVLTF
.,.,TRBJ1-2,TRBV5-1,TGCGCCAGCAGACCAGATCCCGGCGACATAGGTGGCTACACCTTC,CASRPDPGDIGGYTF
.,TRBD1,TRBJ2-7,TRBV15,TGTGCCACCAGCAGACCGGGACAGTACTTTTACGAGCAGTACTTC,CATSRPGQYFYEQYF
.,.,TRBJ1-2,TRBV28,TGTGCCAGCAGTTTAAGACCTCGAGGACGGGTCTATGGCTACACCTTC,CASSLRPRGRVYGYTF
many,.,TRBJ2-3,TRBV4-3,TGCGCCAGCAGCCGGCGACAGGACAGAAGCACAGATACGCAGTATTTT,CASSRRQDRSTDTQYF
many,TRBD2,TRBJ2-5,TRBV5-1,TGCGCCAGCAGCCCTAGCGGGACGGAGACCCAGTACTTC,CASSPSGTETQYF
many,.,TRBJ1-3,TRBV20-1,TGCAGTGCTAGAGATCGACGGGGCTCTGGAAACACCATATATTTT,CSARDRRGSGNTIYF
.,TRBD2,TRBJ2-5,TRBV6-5,TGTGCCAGCAGTTACTCGACGCCTACACTAGCGGGAGCGGGAGAGACCCAGTACTTC,CASSYSTPTLAGAGETQYF
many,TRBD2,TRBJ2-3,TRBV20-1,TGCAGTGCTAGGGGGGGTCTAGCGGGAGCTAGCAGCACAGATACGCAGTATTTT,CSARGGLAGASSTDTQYF
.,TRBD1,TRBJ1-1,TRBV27,TGTGCCAGCAGTTACCGGGACAGGGGTGAAGCTTTCTTT,CASSYRDRGEAFF
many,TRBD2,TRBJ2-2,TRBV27,TGTGCCAGCAGTTTACGCGGGAGGGACACCGGGGAGCTGTTTTTT,CASSLRGRDTGELFF
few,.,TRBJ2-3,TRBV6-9,TGTGCCAGCACAAGCCAGGCGCAGTATTTT,CASTSQAQYF
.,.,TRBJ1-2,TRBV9,TGTGCCAGCAGCGTAGATGCCTCCACGACCTATGGCTACACCTTC,CASSVDASTTYGYTF
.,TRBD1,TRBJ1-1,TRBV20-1,TGCAGTGCTACTCCCGGGACAGCACTCGTTATGAACACTGAAGCTTTCTTT,CSATPGTALVMNTEAFF
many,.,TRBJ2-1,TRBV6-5,TGTGCCAGCAGTCGACAGGAAGAAGAGCAGTTCTTC,CASSRQEEEQFF
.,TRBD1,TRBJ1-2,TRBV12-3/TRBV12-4,TGTGCCAGCAACAAACCGGGACAGAAATATGGCTACACCTTC,CASNKPGQKYGYTF
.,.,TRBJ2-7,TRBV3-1,TGTGCCAGCAGCCAAGCGCCATTTGGGGAGCAGTACTTC,CASSQAPFGEQYF
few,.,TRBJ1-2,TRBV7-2,TGTGCCAGCAGCTTATCCGAGGGAAACTATGGCTACACCTTC,CASSLSEGNYGYTF
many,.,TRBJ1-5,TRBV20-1,TGCAGTGCTACCGGACAGTTTCAGCCCCAGCATTTT,CSATGQFQPQHF
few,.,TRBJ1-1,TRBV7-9,TGTGCCAGCAGCTTAGGGCTGGCGGACACTGAAGCTTTCTTT,CASSLGLADTEAFF
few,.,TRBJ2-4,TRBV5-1,TGCGCCAGCAGCTTTAACCCCGGACTAAGCGGAGAAAACATTCAGTACTTC,CASSFNPGLSGENIQYF
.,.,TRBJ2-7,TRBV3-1,TGTGCCAGCAGCCAAGCTTGGTCGTACGAGCAGTACTTC,CASSQAWSYEQYF
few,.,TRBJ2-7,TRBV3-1,TGTGCCAGCATTCCGGAGGCGGTAACCGAGGGGGAGCAGTACTTC,CASIPEAVTEGEQYF
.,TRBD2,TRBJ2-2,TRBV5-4,TGTGCCAGCAGCGACGGACTAGCGGGAAGGACCGGGGAGCTGTTTTTT,CASSDGLAGRTGELFF
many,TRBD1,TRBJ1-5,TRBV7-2,TGTGCCAGCAGCGGAGGGACAGGGGGCCGGGGTAGCAATCAGCCCCAGCATTTT,CASSGGTGGRGSNQPQHF
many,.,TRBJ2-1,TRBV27,TGTGCCAGCAGTCAAACAGTGGCAGCCTACAATGAGCAGTTCTTC,CASSQTVAAYNEQFF
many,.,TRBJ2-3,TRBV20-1,TGCAGTGCTACTGGGACTCCAGATACGCAGTATTTT,CSATGTPDTQYF
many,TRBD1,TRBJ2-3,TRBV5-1,TGCGCCAGCAGCTTGCCGGGACAGGGGACCACAGATACGCAGTATTTT,CASSLPGQGTTDTQYF
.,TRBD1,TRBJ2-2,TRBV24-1,TGTGCCACCAGTGACACACGGGACAGGGGTGCGAACACCGGGGAGCTGTTTTTT,CATSDTRDRGANTGELFF
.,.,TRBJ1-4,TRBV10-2,TGCGCCAGCAGTGAGTCAGGGGGACAACCGGCTCAGTTTTTT,CASSESGGQPAQFF
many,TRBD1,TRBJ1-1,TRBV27,TGTGCCAGCAGCCCCCGGACAGGGGGTGACACTGAAGCTTTCTTT,CASSPRTGGDTEAFF
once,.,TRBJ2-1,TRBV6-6,TGTGCCAGCAGTTACTTTAGCGGTTACAATGAGCAGTTCTTC,CASSYFSGYNEQFF
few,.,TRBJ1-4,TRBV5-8,TGTGCCAGCAGCTTATTGGGGGCAGGCAATGAAAAACTGTTTTTT,CASSLLGAGNEKLFF
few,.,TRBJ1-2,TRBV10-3,TGTGCCATCAGTGAGCGGGGTACAGGGTTTAATGGCTACACCTTC,CAISERGTGFNGYTF
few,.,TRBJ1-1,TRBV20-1,TGCAGTGCTAAGCTCCGGGACGGGGGAACAACTGAAGCTTTCTTT,CSAKLRDGGTTEAFF
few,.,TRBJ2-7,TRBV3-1,TGTGCCAGCAGCCAACCGGGGCTGGAGCAGTACTTC,CASSQPGLEQYF
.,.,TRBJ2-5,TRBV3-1,TGTGCCAGCAGCCAACTCCAACGGGAGACCCAGTACTTC,CASSQLQRETQYF
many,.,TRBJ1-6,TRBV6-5,TGTGCCAGCAGTTACGAAAGATATAATTCACCCCTCCACTTT,CASSYERYNSPLHF
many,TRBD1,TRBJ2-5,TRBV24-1,TGTGCCACCAGTGATGGACAGGGCTATCAAGAGACCCAGTACTTC,CATSDGQGYQETQYF
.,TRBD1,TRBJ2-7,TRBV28,TGTGCCAGCAGTTCGTCGGGACAGGGATACTCCTACGAGCAGTACTTC,CASSSSGQGYSYEQYF